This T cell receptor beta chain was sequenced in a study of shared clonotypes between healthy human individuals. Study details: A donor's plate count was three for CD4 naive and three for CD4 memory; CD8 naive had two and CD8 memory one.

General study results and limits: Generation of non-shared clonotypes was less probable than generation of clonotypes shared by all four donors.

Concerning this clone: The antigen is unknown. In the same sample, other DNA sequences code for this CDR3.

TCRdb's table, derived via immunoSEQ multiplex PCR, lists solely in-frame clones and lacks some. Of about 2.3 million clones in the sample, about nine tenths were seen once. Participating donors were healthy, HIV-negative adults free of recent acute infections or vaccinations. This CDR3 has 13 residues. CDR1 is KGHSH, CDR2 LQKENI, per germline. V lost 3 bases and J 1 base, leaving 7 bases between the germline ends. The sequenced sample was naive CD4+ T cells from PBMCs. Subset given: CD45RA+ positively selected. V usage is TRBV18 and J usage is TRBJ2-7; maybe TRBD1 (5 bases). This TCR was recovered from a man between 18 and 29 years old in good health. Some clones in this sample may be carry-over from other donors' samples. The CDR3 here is CASSPPGSYEQYF. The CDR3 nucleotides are TGTGCCAGCTCACCCCCAGGGTCCTACGAGCAGTACTTC. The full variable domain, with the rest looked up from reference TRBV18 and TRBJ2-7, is NAGVMQNPRHLVRRRGQEARLRCSPMKGHSHVYWYRQLPEEGLKFMVYLQKENIIDESGMPKERFSAEFPKEGPSILRIQQVVRGDSAAYFCASSPPGSYEQYFGPGTRLTVT.